This T cell receptor (beta chain) was obtained from a study of T-cell memory formation after mild COVID-19. General study points: Among CD4+ contracting clones, most were CM and EM, and CD8+ ones EMRA. A second wave expanding day 15 to 37 was CD4+-biased; contracting clones were balanced.

The CDR3 runs 16 residues. Losses at the gene ends were 4 bases for V and 8 bases for J; bases not matched to a gene: 14. Looked up from germline, CDR1 is KGHSH and CDR2 is LQKENI. TCRdb analysed the 5' RACE reads with MiXCR anew, one entry per CDR3 protein. This table has a few hundred thousand distinct CDR3 sequences, 20% to 25% appearing once. Of note for this clonotype: Its antigen is not identified.

The V gene is TRBV18, the J gene TRBJ2-1, with 7 positions matching TRBD2. Sequenced input: PBMCs or a T cell subset sorted from them (not recorded which). This receptor was identified in an adult woman who had mild COVID-19 (a few samples of this study predate the infection). Cell type and time point are not known. This CDR3 reads CASSQLASGVRDEQFF. CDR3 bases: TGTGCCAGCTCACAGTTGGCTAGCGGAGTCCGGGATGAGCAGTTCTTC.